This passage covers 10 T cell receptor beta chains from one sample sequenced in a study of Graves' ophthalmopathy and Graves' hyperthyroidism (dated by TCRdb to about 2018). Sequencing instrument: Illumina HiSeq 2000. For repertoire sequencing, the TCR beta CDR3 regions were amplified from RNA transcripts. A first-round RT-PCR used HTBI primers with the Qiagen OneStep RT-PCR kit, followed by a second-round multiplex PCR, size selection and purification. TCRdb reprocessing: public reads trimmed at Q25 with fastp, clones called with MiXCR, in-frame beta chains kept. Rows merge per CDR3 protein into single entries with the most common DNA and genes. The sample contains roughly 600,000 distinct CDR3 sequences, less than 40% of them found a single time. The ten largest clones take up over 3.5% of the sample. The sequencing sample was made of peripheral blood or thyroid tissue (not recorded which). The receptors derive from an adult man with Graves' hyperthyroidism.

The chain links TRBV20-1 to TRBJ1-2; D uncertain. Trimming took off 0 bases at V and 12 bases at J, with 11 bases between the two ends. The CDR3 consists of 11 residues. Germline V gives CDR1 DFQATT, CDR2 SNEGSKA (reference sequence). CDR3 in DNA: TGCAGTGCTAGAGATCCTGACTTTGACACCTTC. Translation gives CSARDPDFDTF.

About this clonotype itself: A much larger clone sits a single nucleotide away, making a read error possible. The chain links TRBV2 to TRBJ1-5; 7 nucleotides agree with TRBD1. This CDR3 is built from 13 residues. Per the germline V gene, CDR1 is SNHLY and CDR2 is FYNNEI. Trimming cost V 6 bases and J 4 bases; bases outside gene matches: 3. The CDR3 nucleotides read TGTGCCAGCAGAGGGGACAGAAATCAGCCCCAGCATTTT. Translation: CASRGDRNQPQHF.

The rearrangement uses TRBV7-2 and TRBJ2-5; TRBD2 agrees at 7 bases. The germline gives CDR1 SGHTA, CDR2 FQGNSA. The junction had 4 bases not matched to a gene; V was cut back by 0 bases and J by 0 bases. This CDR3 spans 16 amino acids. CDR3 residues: CASSLAWGGYQETQYF. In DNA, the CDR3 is TGTGCCAGCAGCTTAGCCTGGGGAGGGTACCAAGAGACCCAGTACTTC.

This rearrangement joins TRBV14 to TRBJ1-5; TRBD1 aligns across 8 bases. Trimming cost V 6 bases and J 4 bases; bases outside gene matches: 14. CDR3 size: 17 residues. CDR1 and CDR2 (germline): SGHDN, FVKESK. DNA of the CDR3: TGTGCCAGCAGACAGGGGGGGGACTACGAGCAGAATCAGCCCCAGCATTTT. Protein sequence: CASRQGGDYEQNQPQHF. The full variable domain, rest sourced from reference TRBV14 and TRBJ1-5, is EAGVTQFPSHSVIEKGQTVTLRCDPISGHDNLYWYRRVMGKEIKFLLHFVKESKQDESGMPNNRFLAERTGGTYSTLKVQPAELEDSGVYFCASRQGGDYEQNQPQHFGDGTRLSIL.

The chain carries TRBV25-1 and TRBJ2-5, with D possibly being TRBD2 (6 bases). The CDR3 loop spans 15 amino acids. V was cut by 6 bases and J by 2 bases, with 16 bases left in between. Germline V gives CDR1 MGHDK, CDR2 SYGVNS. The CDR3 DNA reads TGTGCCAGCAGACCCTTAGGAGGGTTACAAGAGACCCAGTACTTC. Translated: CASRPLGGLQETQYF.

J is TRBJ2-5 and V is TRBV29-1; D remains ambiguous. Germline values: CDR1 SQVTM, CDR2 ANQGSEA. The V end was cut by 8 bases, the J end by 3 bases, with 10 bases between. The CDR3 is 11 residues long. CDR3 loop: CSSGRKETQYF. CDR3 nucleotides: TGCAGCAGTGGACGGAAAGAGACCCAGTACTTC. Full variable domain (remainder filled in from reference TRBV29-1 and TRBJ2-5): SAVISQKPSRDICQRGTSLTIQCQVDSQVTMMFWYRQQPGQSLTLIATANQGSEATYESGFVIDKFPISRPNLTFSTLTVSNMSPEDSSIYLCSSGRKETQYFGPGTRLLVL.

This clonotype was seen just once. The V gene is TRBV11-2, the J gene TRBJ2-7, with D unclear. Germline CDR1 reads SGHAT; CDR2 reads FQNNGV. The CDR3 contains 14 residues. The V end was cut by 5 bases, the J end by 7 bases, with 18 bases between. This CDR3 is CASSPGYVVGEQYF. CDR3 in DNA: TGTGCCAGCAGCCCCGGGTACGTGGTCGGGGAGCAGTACTTC.

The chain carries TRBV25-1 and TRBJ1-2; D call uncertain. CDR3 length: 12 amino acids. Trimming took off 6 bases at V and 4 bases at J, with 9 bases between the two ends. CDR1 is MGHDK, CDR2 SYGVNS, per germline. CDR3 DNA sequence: TGTGCCAGCAGCCAACAGTCCTATGGCTACACCTTC. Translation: CASSQQSYGYTF.

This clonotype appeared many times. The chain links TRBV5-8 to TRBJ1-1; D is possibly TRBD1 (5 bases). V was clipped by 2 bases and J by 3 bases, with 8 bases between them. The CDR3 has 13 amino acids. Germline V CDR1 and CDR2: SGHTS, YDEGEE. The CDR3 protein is CASSFAGYTEAFF. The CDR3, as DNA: TGTGCCAGCAGCTTCGCAGGGTACACTGAAGCTTTCTTT.

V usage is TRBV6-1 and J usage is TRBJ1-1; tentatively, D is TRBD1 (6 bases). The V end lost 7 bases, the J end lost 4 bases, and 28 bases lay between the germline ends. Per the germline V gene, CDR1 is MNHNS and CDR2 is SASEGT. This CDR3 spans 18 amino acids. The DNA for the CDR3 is TGTGCCAGCAACCTAAGGGGGAGGACCACCCCCGGGAGCACTGAAGCTTTCTTT. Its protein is CASNLRGRTTPGSTEAFF.